This T cell receptor (beta chain) was retrieved from a study of T cells of healthy individuals (dated by TCRdb to the late 2010s). This clonotype turned up a few times. Which antigen it targets is not known. Per-base qualities were not stored, and no clone one base away is much larger. Receptors were amplified or captured by 5' RACE. Sequencer: Illumina MiSeq. TCRdb reworked the public reads: Q25 trimming with fastp, MiXCR clone assembly, productive beta chains retained. Here each entry gathers all rows of one CDR3 protein and keeps the most common genes and DNA. The sample has 65,000 to 95,000 distinct CDR3 sequences on record, about 5% of them singletons. Clones ranked in the top ten supply around 6.9% of the sample. V and J are trimmed by 6 bases and 1 base, and the gene matches miss 20 bases of the junction. The cysteine opens and the phenylalanine closes a CDR3 of 20 amino acids. The only DNA kept is the CDR3, 60 bases in frame from the first base. The germline V gene (reference sequence) gives CDR1 as MNHNY and CDR2 as SVGAGI.

The chain is encoded by TRBV6-6 joined to TRBJ1-5; TRBD1 fits 8 bases in the junction. The TCR originated in a female donor in good health. The CDR3 amino acid sequence is: CASRAVGAGGRSGSNQPQHF. The sequenced DNA is TGTGCCAGCAGGGCGGTGGGGGCAGGGGGCCGGAGTGGAAGCAATCAGCCCCAGCATTTT.